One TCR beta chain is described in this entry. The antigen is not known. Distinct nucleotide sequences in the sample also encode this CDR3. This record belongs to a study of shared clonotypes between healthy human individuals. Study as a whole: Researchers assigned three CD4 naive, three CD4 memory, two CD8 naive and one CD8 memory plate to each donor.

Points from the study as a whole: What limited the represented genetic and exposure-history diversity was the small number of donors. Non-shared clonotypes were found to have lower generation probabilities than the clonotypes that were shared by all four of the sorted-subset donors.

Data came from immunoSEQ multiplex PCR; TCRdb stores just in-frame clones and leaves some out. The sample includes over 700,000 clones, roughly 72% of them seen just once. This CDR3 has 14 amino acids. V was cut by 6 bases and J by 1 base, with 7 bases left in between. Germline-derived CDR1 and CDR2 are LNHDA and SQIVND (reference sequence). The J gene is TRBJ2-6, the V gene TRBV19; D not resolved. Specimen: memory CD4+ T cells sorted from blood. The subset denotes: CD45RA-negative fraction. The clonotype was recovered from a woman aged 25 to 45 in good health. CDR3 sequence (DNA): TGTGCCAGTAGCCCAGGTTCTGGGGCCAACGTCCTGACTTTC. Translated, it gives CASSPGSGANVLTF.